This T cell receptor (beta chain) stems from a study of cytomegalovirus exposure and HLA in healthy donors. The CDR3 spans 13 residues. Germline loops: CDR1 SGHTA, CDR2 FQGNSA. J lost 8 bases, V lost 4 bases, and 7 bases had no gene match. This clone is a singleton in its sample. With 60 Vbeta and 13 Jbeta primers, the PCR was carried out. Using immunoSEQ multiplex PCR, the repertoire was profiled, and TCRdb retains in-frame clones only, with some absent. This table holds 85,000 to 130,000 clones, around 70% found once. The sample comprised PBMCs. This chain joins TRBV7-2 and TRBJ1-1; TRBD1 aligns across 7 bases. The receptor was isolated from a boy between 10 and 17 years old in good health and CMV-seronegative. CDR3 nucleotide sequence: TGTGCCAGCAGCTCCGGACAGGTTCTAGAAGCTTTCTTT. Translation gives CASSSGQVLEAFF.